This T cell receptor (beta chain) was captured in a study of T cells in Graves' hyperthyroidism and ophthalmopathy (dated by TCRdb to the late 2010s). At the level of the whole study: Peripheral blood samples were taken at the time of initial diagnosis, prior to any treatment. To identify TCR V-J signatures that set the groups apart, the researchers used a discovery cohort of more than 95 patients, made up of 40 to 45 with Graves' ophthalmopathy and 55 to 65 with stable Graves' hyperthyroidism. Prospective prediction of ophthalmopathy was tested in an independent validation cohort consisting of 18 hyperthyroidism patients and about 17 patients who later progressed to ophthalmopathy. The roughly 90 discovery patients were divided at random into training and test sets in a 7:3 ratio. The study also compared thyroid tissue and blood T-cell repertoires from 5 to 7 Graves' hyperthyroidism patients. After sampling, hyperthyroidism patients received methimazole starting at 30 mg daily, and ophthalmopathy patients received high-dose intravenous methylprednisolone. The paper reports TCR Vbeta CDR3 sequencing of over 120 peripheral blood samples: around 41 ophthalmopathy, under 80 hyperthyroidism and around 17 progressor patients.

This clonotype was detected only a few times. No antigen is known for it. Base qualities are missing; no much larger clone stands one base away. The CDR3 has 16 amino acids, counting the end cysteine and phenylalanine. The sequence is cut down to CDR3 DNA, 48 bases in frame from base 1. CDR1 and CDR2, per the germline V gene (reference sequence), are DFQATT and SNEGSKA. Trimming at the junction amounts to 3 bases on V and 6 bases on J, and the germline ends lie 18 bases apart. In the ophthalmopathy patients, disease was moderately to severely active, with a Clinical Activity Score of 3 or more, a NOSPECS grade of 4 or more, and a duration of less than 3 months. Patients with uncontrolled infections, other autoimmune diseases, pregnancy or lactation were excluded. Diagnoses were established on the basis of clinical symptoms, serum thyroxine and TRAb, thyroid ultrasound, and orbital computed tomography. Ficoll-Paque density gradient centrifugation was used to isolate PBMCs from approximately 11 ml of fresh peripheral blood. Trizol reagent was used to extract total RNA, and RNA quality was then checked on an Agilent 2100 Bioanalyzer.

TCR beta CDR3 regions were amplified from RNA transcripts. A first-round RT-PCR of the TCR CDR3 used the HTBI primer set with the Qiagen OneStep RT-PCR kit. The libraries were constructed in a second round of multiplex PCR and then size-selected and purified. Libraries were sequenced paired-end with 100 bp reads on an Illumina HiSeq2000. As for how the authors treated the data: Raw data were processed with SOAPnuke, discarding reads with adapters, uncalled bases, mean Phred below 15, or no exact constant-primer or identifier match. COPE v1.2.5 was used to merge the high-quality paired reads, and each unique nucleotide sequence was defined as a clonotype. Clonotypes were aligned to IMGT TRBV, TRBD and TRBJ reference segments using MiTCR v1.1. Analysis was restricted to V-J combinations with a frequency above 0.0001, which covered 99.2% of repertoires. A TCS score was defined as the ratio of F50 (clonal expansion) to E x V (chaos), with BLOSUM62-based TCRdist applied between CDR3 peptides within each V-J. Welch's t-statistics and random forest reduced around 550 V-J features to some 14, which were used in a naive Bayes classifier (R e1071). TCRdb ran its own pipeline on the public reads, namely fastp trimming at Q25 and MiXCR clone calling, and kept in-frame beta chains. Entries are consolidated by CDR3 protein sequence, retaining the most common genes and DNA. The V and J calls reflect TCRdb's pipeline rather than the authors' work. For this sample there are 600,000 or so distinct CDR3 sequences; approximately 15% appear just once. The ten top clones hold roughly 6.9% of the sample.

What the work shows at the level of the full study, not this receptor alone: In validation, the model predicted progression to ophthalmopathy a median of approximately 6.3 months before onset, with roughly 71% sensitivity and 72.22% specificity. Ophthalmopathy was separated from stable hyperthyroidism by a 13 V-J signature model, with approximately 86% sensitivity and roughly 81% specificity obtained in cross-validation and 80%/75% obtained in testing. Sample size was not statistically predetermined, and investigators were not blinded to group allocation. Blood samples also contained most of the expanded thyroid clonotypes (frequency above 0.001), which suggests that blood repertoires may reflect thyroid immune responses.

Here the chain combines TRBV20-1 and TRBJ1-6, with a weak D call of TRBD1 (6 bases match). The receptor comes from a woman under 30 with Graves' ophthalmopathy. The specimen sequenced was blood. The CDR3 is CSARPTTGTPNSPLHF. The base sequence is TGCAGTGCTAGGCCAACAACCGGGACACCTAATTCACCCCTCCACTTT.